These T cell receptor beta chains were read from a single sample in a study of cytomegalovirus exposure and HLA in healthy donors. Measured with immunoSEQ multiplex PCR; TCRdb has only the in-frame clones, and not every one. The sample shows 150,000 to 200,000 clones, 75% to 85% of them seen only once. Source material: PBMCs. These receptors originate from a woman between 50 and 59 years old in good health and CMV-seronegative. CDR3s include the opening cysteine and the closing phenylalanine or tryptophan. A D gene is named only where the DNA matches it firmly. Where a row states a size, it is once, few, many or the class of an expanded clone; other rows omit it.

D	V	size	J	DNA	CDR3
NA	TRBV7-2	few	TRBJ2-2	TGTGCCAGCAGCTTTTCCGGGGGAAGAACCGGGGAGCTGTTTTTT	CASSFSGGRTGELFF
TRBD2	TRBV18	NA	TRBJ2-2	TGTGCCAGCTCACCAAGTCGCGGGGGGAATTTCAACACCGGGGAGCTGTTTTTT	CASSPSRGGNFNTGELFF
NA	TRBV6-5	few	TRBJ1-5	TGTGCCAGCAGACTTCGGAGCAATCAGCCCCAGCATTTT	CASRLRSNQPQHF
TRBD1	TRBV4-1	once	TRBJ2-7	TGCGCCAGCAGCCTAATTTTGACAGGGACGGGGGAGCAGTACTTC	CASSLILTGTGEQYF
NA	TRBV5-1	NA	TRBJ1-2	TGCGCCAGCAGCTTCTTTTCACGGACATCCAACTATGGCTACACCTTC	CASSFFSRTSNYGYTF
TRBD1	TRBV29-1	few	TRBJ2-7	TGCAGCGTTCAGCGGACAGGTCAATCCTACGAGCAGTACTTC	CSVQRTGQSYEQYF
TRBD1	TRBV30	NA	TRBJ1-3	TGTGCCTGGAGCGGGGGGACAGGGAGAAACACCATATATTTT	CAWSGGTGRNTIYF
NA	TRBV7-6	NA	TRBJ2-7	TGTGCCAGCAGCTTAGCTCAGGGGTTGAGGAACGAGCAGTACTTC	CASSLAQGLRNEQYF
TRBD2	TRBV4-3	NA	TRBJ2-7	TGCGCCAGCAGCCAAACTAGCGCCGACTACGAGCAGTACTTC	CASSQTSADYEQYF
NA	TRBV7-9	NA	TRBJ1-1	TGTGCCAGCAGCCTACCTCAGGGTAGGGACACTGAAGCTTTCTTT	CASSLPQGRDTEAFF
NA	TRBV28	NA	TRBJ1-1	TGTGCCAGCACAGTGAACACTGAAGCTTTCTTT	CASTVNTEAFF
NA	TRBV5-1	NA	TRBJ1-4	TGCGCCAGCAGTTTCAGTAAAGATAATGAAAAACTGTTTTTT	CASSFSKDNEKLFF
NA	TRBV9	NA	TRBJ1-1	TGTGCCAGCAGCGTAGGTCAGGGTAGGTACACTGAAGCTTTCTTT	CASSVGQGRYTEAFF
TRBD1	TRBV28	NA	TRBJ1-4	TGTGCCAGCAGTTCCTTTAGACAGGGGTCCTATGAAAAACTGTTTTTT	CASSSFRQGSYEKLFF
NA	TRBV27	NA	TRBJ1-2	TGTGCCAGCAAAACCCTAGGAGTAGCTAACTATGGCTACACCTTC	CASKTLGVANYGYTF
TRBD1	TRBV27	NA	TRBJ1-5	TGTGCCAGCAGACCAACAGGGGGCAGGGAGCCCCAGCATTTT	CASRPTGGREPQHF
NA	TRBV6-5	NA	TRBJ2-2	TGTGCCAGCCCCCTACGGGGGGCTGGCGGGGAGCTGTTTTTT	CASPLRGAGGELFF
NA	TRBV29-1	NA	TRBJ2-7	TGCAGCGTTGAGGTCAGGGGAAGCTCCTACGAGCAGTACTTC	CSVEVRGSSYEQYF
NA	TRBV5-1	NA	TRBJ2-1	TGCGCCAGCAGCTTGTGGCCAGATCCCTACAATGAGCAGTTCTTC	CASSLWPDPYNEQFF
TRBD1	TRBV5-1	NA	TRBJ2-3	TGCGCCAGCAGTCCCGGGACAGGGGGGACAGATACGCAGTATTTT	CASSPGTGGTDTQYF
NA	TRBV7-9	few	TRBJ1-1	TGTGCCAGCAGCTATGGAGGTACTGAAGCTTTCTTT	CASSYGGTEAFF
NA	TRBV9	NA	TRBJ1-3	TGTGCCAGCAGCGTAGCCCCCGGGGGTCCCTCTGGAAACACCATATATTTT	CASSVAPGGPSGNTIYF
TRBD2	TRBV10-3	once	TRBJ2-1	TGTGCCATCAGTGGGGGCGGGAGAGAATTTAGTGGTGAGCAGTTCTTC	CAISGGGREFSGEQFF
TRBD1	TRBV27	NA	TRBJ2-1	TGTGCCAGCAGTCCCCACAGGGGGGTGCCCTACAATGAGCAGTTCTTC	CASSPHRGVPYNEQFF
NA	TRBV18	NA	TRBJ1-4	TGTGCCAGCTCACCAGGGCAGGGTGGACTGTTTTTT	CASSPGQGGLFF
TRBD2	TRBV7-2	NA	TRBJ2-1	TGTGCCAGCAGCTTCGGCGGGGGAGGGCAGTTCTTC	CASSFGGGGQFF
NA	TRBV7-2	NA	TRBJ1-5	TGTGCCAGCAGCCTCCGGGACACCTATCAGCCCCAGCATTTT	CASSLRDTYQPQHF
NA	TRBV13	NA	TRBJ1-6	TGTGCCAGCAGCTCCCCAACGGGTTCACCCCTCCACTTT	CASSSPTGSPLHF
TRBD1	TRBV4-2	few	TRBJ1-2	TGTGCCAGCAGCCATGTCGGGACAGAGGATGGCTACACCTTC	CASSHVGTEDGYTF